Below are 13 T cell receptor beta chains sequenced from a single sample in a study of T cell responses to AZD1222 COVID-19 vaccine. Produced via immunoSEQ multiplex PCR; TCRdb's table is partial and in-frame only. The data contain roughly 26,000 clones, about 88% of them singletons. Sequenced here: peripheral blood, sampled 28 days after the second AZD1222 dose. These receptors were obtained from an adult who received the AZD1222 COVID-19 vaccine.

This clone was seen just once. The chain is built from TRBV28 and TRBJ1-2; D possibly corresponds to TRBD1 (5 bases). The CDR3 loop spans 13 amino acids. Looked up from germline, CDR1 is MDHEN and CDR2 is SYDVKM. Trimming took 5 bases from V and 7 from J, leaving 14 bases between them. The CDR3 is CASSNSGRAGYTF. The CDR3 DNA reads TGTGCCAGCAGTAACTCCGGCAGGGCTGGCTACACCTTC.

This rearrangement joins TRBV20-1 to TRBJ1-1; TRBD1 is a possible D gene (5 bases). This CDR3 is 12 amino acids long. V was shortened by 3 bases and J by 7 bases, with 12 bases between the two germline ends. Germline CDR1 reads DFQATT; CDR2 reads SNEGSKA (reference sequence). The CDR3 region has the DNA TGCAGTGCTAGTTTGGGGGGGATTGAAGCTTTCTTT. Residues: CSASLGGIEAFF.

This chain uses TRBV28 with TRBJ2-7; perhaps TRBD2 as D (5 bases). In germline, CDR1 is MDHEN, CDR2 SYDVKM. The germline V and J ends were trimmed by 8 bases and 5 bases, with 10 bases remaining between them. The CDR3 covers 11 residues. The CDR3 sequence is CASGLVNEQYF. The CDR3 DNA is TGTGCCAGCGGACTCGTCAACGAGCAGTACTTC. Drawing the rest from reference TRBV28 and TRBJ2-7, the complete variable domain is DVKVTQSSRYLVKRTGEKVFLECVQDMDHENMFWYRQDPGLGLRLIYFSYDVKMKEKGDIPEGYSVSREKKERFSLILESASTNQTSMYLCASGLVNEQYFGPGTRLTVT.

This clone was detected only a few times. The chain uses TRBV3-1 (or the pseudogene TRBV3-2) and TRBJ1-2, with no clear D. V lost 3 bases, J lost 3 bases, and 2 bases lay in between. Germline values: CDR1 LGHDT, CDR2 YNNKEL (reference sequence). The length of the CDR3 is 11 residues. The CDR3: CASSQDYGYTF. The CDR3 bases are TGTGCCAGCAGCCAGGACTATGGCTACACCTTC.

The gene calls are TRBV7-9 and TRBJ2-5; weak D call: TRBD2 (5 bases). Germline V CDR1 and CDR2: SEHNR, FQNEAQ (reference sequence). The V and J ends lost 5 bases and 5 bases respectively, with 12 bases between them. The CDR3 is 13 amino acids. In nucleotides, the CDR3 is TGTGCCAGCAGCCGGGGTTGGGGTGAGACCCAGTACTTC. It specifies CASSRGWGETQYF.

This chain links TRBV7-9 with TRBJ1-5; TRBD1 matches 10 bases. The CDR3 is 16 amino acids. Germline values: CDR1 SEHNR, CDR2 FQNEAQ (reference sequence). V was clipped by 3 bases and J by 7 bases; unmatched bases: 9. The CDR3 loop is CASSFETGTGAQPQHF. The CDR3 nucleotides read TGTGCCAGCAGCTTCGAAACCGGGACAGGGGCCCAGCCCCAGCATTTT. Using reference TRBV7-9 and TRBJ1-5 for the parts outside the CDR3, the full variable domain is DTGVSQNPRHKITKRGQNVTFRCDPISEHNRLYWYRQTLGQGPEFLTYFQNEAQLEKSRLLSDRFSAERPKGSFSTLEIQRTEQGDSAMYLCASSFETGTGAQPQHFGDGTRLSIL.

J is TRBJ1-2 and V is TRBV4-3, with 8 bases that match TRBD1. The CDR3 has 17 amino acids. Germline V gene sequence: CDR1 LGHNA, CDR2 YSLEER. With V trimmed by 0 bases and J by 7 bases, 13 bases remained unmatched. The CDR3 region is CASSQDYGSGGRSGYTF. The CDR3 DNA reads as TGCGCCAGCAGCCAAGATTACGGTTCAGGGGGCCGCAGTGGCTACACCTTC.

The chain joins TRBV3-1 (or the pseudogene TRBV3-2) to TRBJ2-3; D not certain. The CDR3 covers 12 residues. V was clipped by 4 bases and J by 6 bases, with 8 bases between them. In germline, CDR1 is LGHDT, CDR2 YNNKEL (reference sequence). This CDR3 is CASSRLSDTQYF. The CDR3 nucleotides read TGTGCCAGCAGCCGCCTGTCGGATACGCAGTATTTT.

The gene calls are TRBV7-6 and TRBJ2-3; D uncertain. This CDR3 is built from 15 residues. Trimming removed 1 base at V and 2 bases at J, with 10 bases between. Germline-derived CDR1 and CDR2 are SGHVS and FNYEAQ. The DNA of the CDR3 is TGTGCCAGCAGCTTAGGTAGTAGATTCACAGATACGCAGTATTTT. The encoded protein is CASSLGSRFTDTQYF.

This chain joins TRBV27 and TRBJ1-4; possibly TRBD1 for D (6 bases). Germline assignment: CDR1 MNHEY and CDR2 SMNVEV (reference sequence). Trimming cost V 5 bases and J 11 bases, with 12 bases left between them. The CDR3 spans 12 residues. The CDR3 DNA sequence: TGTGCCAGCAGTCGCCTAGGGGGGAAACTGTTTTTT. The encoded protein is CASSRLGGKLFF.

In DNA form, the CDR3 reads TGCGCCAGCACGGGGGCGCGAAACCGGGAGACTTTCTTT. Translating gives CASTGARNRETFF. The V gene is TRBV5-1, the J gene TRBJ1-1, with D maybe TRBD1 (6 bases). The V gene's germline CDR1 is SGHRS and CDR2 YFSETQ. Trimming removed 6 bases at V and 12 bases at J, with 21 bases between. The CDR3 is made up of 13 amino acids.

This sequence joins TRBV10-3 and TRBJ1-5; D is uncertain. Germline V CDR1 and CDR2: ENHRY, SYGVKD. This CDR3 has 15 residues. With 0 bases removed from V and 2 bases from J, the gap between germline ends came to 8 bases. Here the CDR3 reads CAISESNGGNQPQHF. CDR3 coding DNA: TGTGCCATCAGTGAGTCGAACGGGGGCAATCAGCCCCAGCATTTT.

This chain uses TRBV7-3 with TRBJ2-1; TRBD1 or TRBD2 may be the D gene (5 bases each). Germline V lookup: CDR1 SGHTA, CDR2 FQGTGA. The CDR3 totals 15 residues. Trimming shortened V by 4 bases and J by 7 bases, and 17 bases separated the two germline ends. This chain's CDR3 is CASSSGTYTGNEQFF. Written as DNA, the CDR3 is TGTGCCAGCAGCTCCGGGACCTATACGGGGAATGAGCAGTTCTTC.